This entry lists 13 T cell receptor beta chains sequenced from one sample in a study of T cell repertoires in cytomegalovirus infection. TCRdb re-analysed the reads in MiXCR, keeping a single row per CDR3 protein. The table lists 750,000 to 900,000 distinct CDR3 sequences, 25% to 30% of them singletons. No cognate antigen is known for these TCRs. Material: cultured CD8+ T cells from PBMCs, obtained from culture after CMV antigen stimulation. Source of these receptors: a human donor in good health (CMV status not recorded). Some clones in this sample may be carry-over from other donors' samples.

This clonotype appeared a single time. The CDR3 nucleotides are TGTGCCAGCGCGCCCCCCCCCGCGTACAGGGGGCCTAATTCACCCCTCCACTTT. Translating gives CASAPPPAYRGPNSPLHF. The chain is built from TRBV18 and TRBJ1-6, with TRBD1 identical over 9 bases. Trimming took 8 bases from V and 6 from J; bases not matched to a gene: 17. CDR3 length: 18 residues. Per germline, CDR1 KGHSH and CDR2 LQKENI. Looking up the rest from reference TRBV18 and TRBJ1-6 gives the full variable domain: NAGVMQNPRHLVRRRGQEARLRCSPMKGHSHVYWYRQLPEEGLKFMVYLQKENIIDESGMPKERFSAEFPKEGPSILRIQQVVRGDSAAYFCASAPPPAYRGPNSPLHFGNGTRLTVT.

This chain connects TRBV5-4 to TRBJ1-1; a weak D match, TRBD1 (5 bases). The V end was cut by 2 bases, the J end by 7 bases, with 15 bases between. Germline loops: CDR1 SGHNT, CDR2 YYREEE (reference sequence). The CDR3 extends over 14 amino acids. CDR3 nucleotides: TGTGCCAGCAGCTTTTGGGTGTCAGGGCTTGAAGCTTTCTTT. Its protein product is CASSFWVSGLEAFF.

CDR3 amino acids: CASPTGRNTEAFF. In DNA form, the CDR3 reads TGTGCCAGCCCGACAGGGCGCAACACTGAAGCTTTCTTT. The chain recombines TRBV2 with TRBJ1-1; 7 bases match TRBD1. J was trimmed by 2 bases and V by 8 bases; bases with no gene match: 5. This CDR3 comprises 13 residues. Germline CDR1 SNHLY, CDR2 FYNNEI.

Of note for this clonotype: At one end the junction does not follow the germline gene, possibly because of a read error. The J gene is TRBJ1-5, the V gene TRBV19; D possibly corresponds to TRBD1 (5 bases). This CDR3 is 15 amino acids long. The germline gives CDR1 LNHDA, CDR2 SQIVND (reference sequence). The chain's CDR3 is CASRGGVDSNQPQHF. CDR3 bases: TGTGCCAGTAGGGGGGGGGTGGATAGCAATCAGCCCCAACATTTT.

The CDR3 is CASSYSLAGARGDEQFF. The CDR3 coding sequence is TGTGCCAGCAGTTACTCACTAGCGGGGGCCCGGGGAGATGAGCAGTTCTTC. V and J are TRBV6-5 and TRBJ2-1; 11 bases map to TRBD2. The CDR3 contains 17 residues. Losses at the gene ends were 0 bases for V and 8 bases for J; bases not matched to a gene: 9. Per the germline V gene, CDR1 is MNHEY and CDR2 is SVGAGI.

About this clonotype itself: It may be a read error: a sequence one base away is much more abundant. The gene calls are TRBV27 and TRBJ2-3, with D possibly being TRBD1 (6 bases). The ends were cut back, 5 bases at V and 0 bases at J, with 21 bases in the middle. This CDR3 contains 18 residues. The germline gives CDR1 MNHEY, CDR2 SMNVEV (reference sequence). Written as DNA, the CDR3 is TGTGCCAGCAGTAAACCGGGACACTTCATCGCTAGCACAGATACGCAGTATTTT. Translated: CASSKPGHFIASTDTQYF.

V is TRBV6-2 or TRBV6-3 and J is TRBJ1-1, with 10 nucleotides matching TRBD1. Germline lookup yields CDR1 MNHEY and CDR2 SVGEGT. V dropped 4 bases and J dropped 2; count of bases not matched to a gene: 4. This CDR3 has 15 residues. The CDR3 bases are TGTGCCAGCAGTTGGGGACAGGGGATAAACACTGAAGCTTTCTTT. Amino acid sequence: CASSWGQGINTEAFF.

V gene TRBV11-2 combines with J gene TRBJ1-4; D might be TRBD1 (5 bases). V lost 2 bases and J 6 bases, leaving 16 bases between the germline ends. This CDR3 is built from 16 residues. Germline lookup yields CDR1 SGHAT and CDR2 FQNNGV. In nucleotides, the CDR3 is TGTGCCAGCAGCTTATTTGGGGGGAGAGTGGATGAAAAACTGTTTTTT. This sequence encodes CASSLFGGRVDEKLFF.

V and J are TRBV12-5 and TRBJ1-2; D ambiguous. Germline CDR1 LGHNT, CDR2 FRNRAP. Trimming took off 3 bases at V and 6 bases at J, with 32 bases between the two ends. CDR3 length equals 20 residues. The CDR3 is CASGFGLPAPYQERMDGYTF. For the CDR3, the DNA is TGTGCTAGTGGTTTTGGGCTCCCAGCTCCCTATCAAGAGCGTATGGATGGCTACACCTTC.

The table lists this clonotype with many counts. This chain connects TRBV7-8 to TRBJ1-1, with unresolved D. The CDR3 extends over 19 amino acids. Trimming removed 2 bases from V and 1 base from J, with 23 bases in between. Germline loops: CDR1 SGHVS, CDR2 FQNEAQ. This CDR3 is CASSLPVDVMASGNTEAFF. Written as DNA, the CDR3 is TGTGCCAGCAGCTTACCCGTCGACGTCATGGCCTCGGGGAACACTGAAGCTTTCTTT.

The rearrangement uses TRBV5-8 and TRBJ2-5; 10 bases agree with TRBD1. CDR1 is SGHTS, CDR2 YDEGEE, per germline. V trimming: 4 bases; J trimming: 5 bases; junction bases outside the gene matches: 8. The CDR3 is made up of 15 amino acids. Here the CDR3 DNA reads TGTGCCAGCAGCCGAGACAGGGGGCGCATGGAGACCCAGTACTTC. It encodes CASSRDRGRMETQYF. Variable domain in full (rest from reference TRBV5-8 and TRBJ2-5): EAGVTQSPTHLIKTRGQQATLRCSPISGHTSVYWYQQALGLGLQFLLWYDEGEERNRGNFPPRFSGRQFPNYSSELNVNALELEDSALYLCASSRDRGRMETQYFGPGTRLLVL.

This clonotype was detected only a few times. The chain links TRBV3-1 to TRBJ1-2, with D unclear. Germline V lookup: CDR1 LGHDT, CDR2 YNNKEL (reference sequence). V lost 0 bases, J lost 2 bases, and 13 bases lay in between. CDR3 length: 16 residues. As DNA, the CDR3 is TGTGCCAGCAGCCAAGAATATGGGGTCCCAAACTATGGCTACACCTTC. Amino acid sequence: CASSQEYGVPNYGYTF.

This sequence joins TRBV28 and TRBJ2-4, with D perhaps assigned TRBD1 or TRBD2 (6 bases each). Trimming shortened V by 1 base and J by 0 bases, and 10 bases separated the two germline ends. The CDR3 runs to 16 residues. Germline V CDR1 and CDR2: MDHEN, SYDVKM. CDR3 in DNA: TGTGCCAGCAGTTTATCCCGGGGGCTAGCCAAAAACATTCAGTACTTC. Translation: CASSLSRGLAKNIQYF.